This T cell receptor (beta chain) was recorded in a study of T cells in Graves' hyperthyroidism and ophthalmopathy. The TCR beta CDR3 regions underwent amplification using RNA transcripts as the source. During a first-round RT-PCR of the TCR CDR3, the HTBI primer set was used. From the multiplex PCR reads, TCRdb called clonotypes with MiXCR, one entry per CDR3 protein. The profile shows 250,000 to 300,000 distinct CDR3 sequences, roughly 18% of them singletons. Overall study results and limits: Separating ophthalmopathy from stable hyperthyroidism was achieved by a 13 V-J model. In blood, most of the thyroid clonotypes expanded above 0.001 were also present.

Concerning this clonotype: Its antigen is not known.

Among ophthalmopathy patients, the Clinical Activity Score reached at least 3, the NOSPECS grade reached at least 4, and duration remained under 3 months. Thyroid ultrasound, orbital computed tomography, clinical symptoms, and serum thyroxine and TRAb underpinned diagnoses. Trimming left V 5 bases short and J 5 bases short, with 9 bases between. This CDR3 is 11 amino acids long. Germline lookup yields CDR1 DFQATT and CDR2 SNEGSKA (reference sequence). The TCR originated in a man in his forties or fifties with Graves' ophthalmopathy. The sample taken for sequencing was blood. The chain is built from TRBV20-1 and TRBJ1-1; D remains ambiguous. CDR3 coding DNA: TGCAGTGCTGGGAGAGGGACTGAAGCTTTCTTT. Protein: CSAGRGTEAFF.